These 5 T cell receptor beta chains originate from one sample sequenced in a study of human CD8 memory T cell subsets. Libraries of TCR beta chains were produced by 5' RACE (UMI-labeled). In TCRdb, the 5' RACE reads were re-called with MiXCR into one record per CDR3 protein. The sample shows over 7,000 distinct CDR3 sequences, roughly 3.9% of them seen only once. The specimen was CD8+ T cells from PBMCs. These receptor sequences come from a human donor in good health.

The chain couples TRBV7-6 to TRBJ2-7; D gene unclear. The CDR3 length is 14 residues. Per germline, CDR1 SGHVS and CDR2 FNYEAQ. CDR3 loop: CTCCLDSLYYEQYF. CDR3 nucleotide sequence: TGTACCTGCTGCTTAGATTCACTGTACTACGAGCAGTACTTC.

This clonotype was observed many times. The gene calls are TRBV28 and TRBJ2-1; 11 bases are shared with TRBD2. The V gene's germline CDR1 is MDHEN and CDR2 SYDVKM. The ends lost 2 bases at V and 7 bases at J; junction bases unmatched: 13. This CDR3 contains 18 residues. CDR3 DNA sequence: TGTGCCAGCAGTTTAGGGGGTAGCGGGAGGGGATTTTTAAATGAGCAGTTCTTC. This codes for CASSLGGSGRGFLNEQFF.

This clonotype came up many times. The chain employs TRBV3-1 and TRBJ2-1; maybe TRBD2 (6 bases). The CDR3 is 15 residues long. Germline CDR1 is LGHDT and CDR2 is YNNKEL (reference sequence). Trimming removed 0 bases at V and 12 bases at J, with 18 bases between. CDR3 amino acids: CASSQERRDGRGQFF. In nucleotides, the CDR3 is TGTGCCAGCAGCCAAGAGAGGCGGGACGGTAGGGGGCAGTTCTTC.

This clonotype was counted many times. The CDR3 loop is CATSGSVDHEKLFF. CDR3 sequence (DNA): TGTGCCACCAGCGGAAGCGTGGATCATGAAAAACTGTTTTTT. The rearrangement uses TRBV15 and TRBJ1-4; D ambiguous. Trimming removed 5 bases at V and 6 bases at J, with 13 bases between. Germline V gene data show CDR1 as LNHNV and CDR2 as YYDKDF (reference sequence). This CDR3 spans 14 amino acids.

The sample holds many counts of this clonotype. A junction boundary mismatches the germline segment, possibly from a read error. J is TRBJ1-5 and V is TRBV20-1; D is possibly TRBD1 (5 bases). The CDR3 sequence is 14 residues long. Germline V gene lookup returns CDR1 DFQATT and CDR2 SNEGSKA (reference sequence). CDR3 protein: CSARDRNENQPQHF. In DNA form, the CDR3 reads TGCAGTGCGAGAGACAGAAACGAGAATCAGCCCCAGCATTTT.